Below, 2 T cell receptor beta chains from the same sample are listed, as sequenced in a study of identical twins. Each CDR3 protein is one row after TCRdb ran MiXCR on the 5' RACE reads. The sample records 1.5 million to 2 million distinct CDR3 sequences, less than 40% being singletons. Sample: cord blood. The receptor set was obtained from a newborn girl in good health.

A single count supports this clonotype. This may come from a read error, since a much larger clone is one base off. The rearrangement joins TRBV6-6 to TRBJ2-5; the match to TRBD1 covers 9 bases. Germline trimming cut 2 bases from V and 4 bases from J; bases unmatched to any gene: 2. The CDR3 runs to 14 residues. CDR1 and CDR2 from the germline V gene are MNHNY and SVGAGI (reference sequence). The CDR3 is CASSYQGQGETQYF. The CDR3 bases are TGTGCCAGCAGTTACCAGGGACAGGGAGAGACCCAGTACTTC.

This clonotype was recorded many times. The gene calls are TRBV20-1 and TRBJ1-2; 8 bases are a match to TRBD1. With V trimmed by 1 base and J by 4 bases, 5 bases remained unmatched. In germline, CDR1 is DFQATT, CDR2 SNEGSKA (reference sequence). CDR3 length: 14 amino acids. The CDR3 DNA is TGCAGTGCTAGAGTAAGGACAGGGATCTATGGCTACACCTTC. Translating it yields CSARVRTGIYGYTF.